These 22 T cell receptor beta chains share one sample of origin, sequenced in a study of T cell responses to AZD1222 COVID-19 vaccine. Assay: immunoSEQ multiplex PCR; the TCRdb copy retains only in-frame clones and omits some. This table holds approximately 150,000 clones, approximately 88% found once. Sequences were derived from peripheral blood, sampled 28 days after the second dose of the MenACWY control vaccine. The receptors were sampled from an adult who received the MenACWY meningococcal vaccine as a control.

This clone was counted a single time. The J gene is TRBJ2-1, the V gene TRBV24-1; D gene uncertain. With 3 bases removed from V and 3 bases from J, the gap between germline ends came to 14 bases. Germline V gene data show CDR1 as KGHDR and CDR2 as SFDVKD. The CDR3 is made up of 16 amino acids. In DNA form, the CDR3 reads TGTGCCACCAGTGATCCTGGCAGTGTGGGCTACAATGAGCAGTTCTTC. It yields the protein CATSDPGSVGYNEQFF.

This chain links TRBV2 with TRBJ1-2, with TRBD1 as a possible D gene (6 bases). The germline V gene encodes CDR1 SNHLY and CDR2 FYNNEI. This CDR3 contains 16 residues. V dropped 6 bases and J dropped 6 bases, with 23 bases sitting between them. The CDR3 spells CASREYNRVLLDGYTF. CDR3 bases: TGTGCCAGCAGAGAATATAACAGGGTATTGTTGGATGGCTACACCTTC.

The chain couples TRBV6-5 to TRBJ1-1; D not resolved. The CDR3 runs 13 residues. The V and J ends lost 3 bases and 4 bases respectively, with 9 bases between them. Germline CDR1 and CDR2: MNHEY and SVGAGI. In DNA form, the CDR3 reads TGTGCCAGCAGTTATTGGCAGAGCACTGAAGCTTTCTTT. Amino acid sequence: CASSYWQSTEAFF.

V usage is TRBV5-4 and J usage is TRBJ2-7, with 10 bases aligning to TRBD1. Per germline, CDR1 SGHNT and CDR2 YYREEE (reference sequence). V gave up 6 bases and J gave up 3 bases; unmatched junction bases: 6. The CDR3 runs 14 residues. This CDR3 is CASTRDRGGYEQYF. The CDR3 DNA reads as TGTGCCAGCACCAGGGACAGGGGAGGCTACGAGCAGTACTTC.

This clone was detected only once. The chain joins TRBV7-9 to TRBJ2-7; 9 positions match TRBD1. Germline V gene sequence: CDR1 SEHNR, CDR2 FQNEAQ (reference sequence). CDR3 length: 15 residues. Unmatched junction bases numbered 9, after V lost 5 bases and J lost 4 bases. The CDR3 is CASSTIQGALYEQYF. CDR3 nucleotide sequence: TGTGCCAGCAGCACCATACAGGGGGCGTTGTACGAGCAGTACTTC.

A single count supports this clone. The CDR3 protein is CASSSDRQETQYF. DNA for the CDR3: TGTGCCAGCAGCTCGGACCGCCAAGAGACCCAGTACTTC. This chain joins TRBV13 and TRBJ2-5; no reliable D call. CDR1 is PRHDT and CDR2 is FYEKMQ in the germline V gene (reference sequence). This CDR3 has 13 residues. V gave up 4 bases and J gave up 1 base, with 7 bases separating them.

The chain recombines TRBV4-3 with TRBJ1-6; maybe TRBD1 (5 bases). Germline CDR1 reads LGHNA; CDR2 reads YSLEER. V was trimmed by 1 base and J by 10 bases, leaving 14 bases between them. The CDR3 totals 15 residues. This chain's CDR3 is CASSQGGVVSSPLHF. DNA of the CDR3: TGCGCCAGCAGCCAAGGGGGGGTGGTAAGCTCACCCCTCCACTTT.

The CDR3 nucleotides read TGTGCCAGCAGTGGGGGGGGTTGGGAGACCCAGTACTTC. It yields the protein CASSGGGWETQYF. The chain links TRBV2 to TRBJ2-5; 7 bases agree with TRBD2. Germline lookup yields CDR1 SNHLY and CDR2 FYNNEI. V shed 4 bases and J 5 bases; nucleotides not matched to a gene: 4. The CDR3 extends over 13 amino acids.

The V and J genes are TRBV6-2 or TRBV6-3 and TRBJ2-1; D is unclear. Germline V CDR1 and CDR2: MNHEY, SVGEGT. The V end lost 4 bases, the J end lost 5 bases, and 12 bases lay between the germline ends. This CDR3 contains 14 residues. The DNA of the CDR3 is TGTGCCAGCAGTTTCTTCAGTGGGAACAATGAGCAGTTCTTC. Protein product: CASSFFSGNNEQFF.

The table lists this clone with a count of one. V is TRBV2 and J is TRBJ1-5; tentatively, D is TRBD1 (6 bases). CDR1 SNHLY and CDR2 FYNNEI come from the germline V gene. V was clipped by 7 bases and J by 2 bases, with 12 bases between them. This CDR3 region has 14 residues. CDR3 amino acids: CASKRDNGNQPQHF. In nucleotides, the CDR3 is TGTGCCAGCAAAAGGGACAATGGCAATCAGCCCCAGCATTTT. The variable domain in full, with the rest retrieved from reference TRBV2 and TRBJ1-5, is EPEVTQTPSHQVTQMGQEVILRCVPISNHLYFYWYRQILGQKVEFLVSFYNNEISEKSEIFDDQFSVERPDGSNFTLKIRSTKLEDSAMYFCASKRDNGNQPQHFGDGTRLSIL.

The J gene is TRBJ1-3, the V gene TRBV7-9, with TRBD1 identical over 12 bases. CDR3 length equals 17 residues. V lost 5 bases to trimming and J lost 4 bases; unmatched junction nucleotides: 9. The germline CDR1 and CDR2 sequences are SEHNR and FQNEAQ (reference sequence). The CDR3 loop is CASSPRGQGATGNTIYF. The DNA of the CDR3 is TGTGCCAGCAGCCCCCGGGGACAGGGGGCGACAGGAAACACCATATATTTT.

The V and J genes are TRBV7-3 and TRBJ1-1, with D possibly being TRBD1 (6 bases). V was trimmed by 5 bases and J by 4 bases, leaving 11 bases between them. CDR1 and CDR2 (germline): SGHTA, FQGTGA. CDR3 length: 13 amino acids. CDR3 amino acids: CASSRWGATEAFF. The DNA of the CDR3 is TGTGCCAGCAGCCGGTGGGGGGCCACTGAAGCTTTCTTT.

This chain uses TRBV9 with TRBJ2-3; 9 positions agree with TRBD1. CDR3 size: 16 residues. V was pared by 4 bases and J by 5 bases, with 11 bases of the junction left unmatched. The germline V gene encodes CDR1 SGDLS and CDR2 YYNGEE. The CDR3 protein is CASSRFRTGVGDTQYF. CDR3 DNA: TGTGCCAGCAGCCGTTTCCGGACAGGGGTTGGAGATACGCAGTATTTT.

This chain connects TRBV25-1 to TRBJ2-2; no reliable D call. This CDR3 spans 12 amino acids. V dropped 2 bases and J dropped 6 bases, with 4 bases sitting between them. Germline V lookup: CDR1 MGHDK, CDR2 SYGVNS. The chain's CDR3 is CASSEGSGELFF. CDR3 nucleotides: TGTGCCAGCAGTGAAGGGTCCGGGGAGCTGTTTTTT.

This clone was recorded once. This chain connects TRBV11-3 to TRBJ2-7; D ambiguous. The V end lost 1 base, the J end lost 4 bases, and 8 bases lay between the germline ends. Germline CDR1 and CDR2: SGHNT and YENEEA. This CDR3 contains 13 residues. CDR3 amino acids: CASSLAQEYEQYF. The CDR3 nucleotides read TGTGCCAGCAGCTTAGCCCAGGAGTACGAGCAGTACTTC.

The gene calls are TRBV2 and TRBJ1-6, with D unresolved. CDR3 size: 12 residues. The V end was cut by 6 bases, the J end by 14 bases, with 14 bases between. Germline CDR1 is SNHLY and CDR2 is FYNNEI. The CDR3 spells CASSDRASTLHF. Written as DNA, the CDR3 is TGTGCCAGCAGCGACCGGGCCAGCACCCTCCACTTT.

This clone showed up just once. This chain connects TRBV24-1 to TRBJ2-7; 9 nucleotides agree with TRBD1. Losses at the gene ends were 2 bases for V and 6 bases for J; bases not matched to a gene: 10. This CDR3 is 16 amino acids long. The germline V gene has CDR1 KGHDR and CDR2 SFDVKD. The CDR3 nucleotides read TGTGCCACCAGTGATTGGATACCGGGACAGGGCTTCGAGCAGTACTTC. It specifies CATSDWIPGQGFEQYF.

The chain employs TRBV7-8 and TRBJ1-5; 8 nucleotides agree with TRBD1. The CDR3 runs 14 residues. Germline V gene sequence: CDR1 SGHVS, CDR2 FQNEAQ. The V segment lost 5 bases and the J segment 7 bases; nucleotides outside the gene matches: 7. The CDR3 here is CASSLTGELQPQHF. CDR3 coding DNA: TGTGCCAGCAGCCTGACAGGGGAACTACAGCCCCAGCATTTT.

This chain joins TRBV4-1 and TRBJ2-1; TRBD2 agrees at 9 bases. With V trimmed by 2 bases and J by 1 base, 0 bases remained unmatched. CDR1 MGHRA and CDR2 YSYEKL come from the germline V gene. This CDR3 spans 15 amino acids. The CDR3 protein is CASSQTSGSYNEQFF. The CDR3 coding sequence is TGCGCCAGCAGCCAAACTAGCGGGTCCTACAATGAGCAGTTCTTC.

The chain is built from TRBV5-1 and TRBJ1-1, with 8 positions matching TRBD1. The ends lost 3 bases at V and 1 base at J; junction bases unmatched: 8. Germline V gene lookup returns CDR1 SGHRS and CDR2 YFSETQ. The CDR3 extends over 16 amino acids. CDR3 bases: TGCGCCAGCAGCTCGGACCCACAGGGGGAGAACACTGAAGCTTTCTTT. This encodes CASSSDPQGENTEAFF. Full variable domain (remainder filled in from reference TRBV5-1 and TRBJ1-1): KAGVTQTPRYLIKTRGQQVTLSCSPISGHRSVSWYQQTPGQGLQFLFEYFSETQRNKGNFPGRFSGRQFSNSRSEMNVSTLELGDSALYLCASSSDPQGENTEAFFGQGTRLTVV.

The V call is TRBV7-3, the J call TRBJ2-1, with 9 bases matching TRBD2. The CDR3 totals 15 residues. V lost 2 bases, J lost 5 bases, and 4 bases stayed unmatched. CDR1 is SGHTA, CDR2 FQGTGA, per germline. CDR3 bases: TGTGCCAGCAGCTTAGGGCTAGCGGGAAACAATGAGCAGTTCTTC. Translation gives CASSLGLAGNNEQFF.

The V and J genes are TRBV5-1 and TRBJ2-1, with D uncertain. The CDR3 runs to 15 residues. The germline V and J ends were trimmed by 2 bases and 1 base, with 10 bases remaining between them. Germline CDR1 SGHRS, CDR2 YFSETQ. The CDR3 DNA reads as TGCGCCAGCAGCTTCCAGCTGGGTTCCTACAATGAGCAGTTCTTC. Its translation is CASSFQLGSYNEQFF.